These T cell receptor beta chains were read from a single sample in a study of OX40 agonist ivuxolimab in advanced cancers. Sequenced by immunoSEQ multiplex PCR; TCRdb stores in-frame clones only, minus some. The top ten clones hold around 2.1% of a sample with 55,000 to 75,000 clones, roughly 80% of them seen once. The sequencing here drew on CD4+ or CD8+ T cells sorted from blood, taken in a trial of the OX40 agonist ivuxolimab. These receptors originate from an adult with an advanced solid tumor such as melanoma, head and neck, liver or kidney cancer. Each CDR3 is given with its conserved first and last residue. A D gene is named only where the DNA matches it firmly. Rows give clone size only sometimes, using once, few, many, or a class for an expanded clone.

v_call: TRBV5-4; clone_size: -; d_call: -; j_call: TRBJ2-3; cdr3_nt: TGTGCCAGCAGCGGGGGACTCACAGATACGCAGTATTTT; cdr3_aa: CASSGGLTDTQYF
v_call: TRBV2; clone_size: -; d_call: -; j_call: TRBJ2-1; cdr3_nt: TGTGCCAGCAGTGGTGTTGGGTACTACAATGAGCAGTTCTTC; cdr3_aa: CASSGVGYYNEQFF
v_call: TRBV4-3; clone_size: -; d_call: TRBD2; j_call: TRBJ2-5; cdr3_nt: TGCGCCAGCAGCCAAGATCTCGGGGGGGCTTTGGAGACCCAGTACTTC; cdr3_aa: CASSQDLGGALETQYF
v_call: TRBV10-3; clone_size: -; d_call: -; j_call: TRBJ2-5; cdr3_nt: TGTGCCATCAGTTTTGGCTACCAAGAGACCCAGTACTTC; cdr3_aa: CAISFGYQETQYF
v_call: TRBV7-2; clone_size: -; d_call: -; j_call: TRBJ2-1; cdr3_nt: TGTGCCAGCAGCCCTCGTTGGGGGAGCACTGAGCAGTTCTTC; cdr3_aa: CASSPRWGSTEQFF
v_call: TRBV7-2; clone_size: few; d_call: -; j_call: TRBJ2-7; cdr3_nt: TGTGCCAGCAGCTTAGCGACAGGCCAACCGCACTTC; cdr3_aa: CASSLATGQPHF
v_call: TRBV15; clone_size: few; d_call: TRBD2; j_call: TRBJ2-3; cdr3_nt: TGTGCCACCAGGGGGAAGCGGGAGGGCACAGATACGCAGTATTTT; cdr3_aa: CATRGKREGTDTQYF
v_call: TRBV7-2; clone_size: -; d_call: -; j_call: TRBJ1-5; cdr3_nt: TGTGCCAGCAGAACCGGGACGGGTTTGGGTCAGCCCCAGCATTTT; cdr3_aa: CASRTGTGLGQPQHF
v_call: TRBV19; clone_size: -; d_call: -; j_call: TRBJ2-7; cdr3_nt: TGTGCCAGTAGTAAACAGGTGGGGATCGGCGAGCAGTACTTC; cdr3_aa: CASSKQVGIGEQYF
v_call: TRBV28; clone_size: -; d_call: TRBD1; j_call: TRBJ1-2; cdr3_nt: TGTGCCAGCAGTCAGGGACAGGGGGACTATGGCTACACCTTC; cdr3_aa: CASSQGQGDYGYTF
v_call: TRBV10-1; clone_size: -; d_call: -; j_call: TRBJ2-1; cdr3_nt: TGCGCCAGCAGTGAGTCCTGGGGGGACAATGAGCAGTTCTTC; cdr3_aa: CASSESWGDNEQFF